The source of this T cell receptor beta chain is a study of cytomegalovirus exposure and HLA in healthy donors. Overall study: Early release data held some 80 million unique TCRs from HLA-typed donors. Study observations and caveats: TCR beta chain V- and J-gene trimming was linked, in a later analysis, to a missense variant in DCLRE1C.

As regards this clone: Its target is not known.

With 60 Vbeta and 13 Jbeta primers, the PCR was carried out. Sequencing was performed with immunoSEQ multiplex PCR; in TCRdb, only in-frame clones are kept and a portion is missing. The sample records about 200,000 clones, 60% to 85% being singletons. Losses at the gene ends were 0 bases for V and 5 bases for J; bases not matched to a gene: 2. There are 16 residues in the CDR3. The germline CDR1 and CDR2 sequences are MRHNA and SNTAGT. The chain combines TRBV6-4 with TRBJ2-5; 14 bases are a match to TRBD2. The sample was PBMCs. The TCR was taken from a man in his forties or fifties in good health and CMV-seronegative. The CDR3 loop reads CASSDSTSGGAETQYF. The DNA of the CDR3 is TGTGCCAGCAGTGACTCGACTAGCGGGGGGGCGGAGACCCAGTACTTC.